The entry below describes one T cell receptor beta chain. The antigen remains unidentified. The PCR made use of 60 Vbeta and 13 Jbeta primers. TCRdb keeps only in-frame clones here, not all; method: immunoSEQ multiplex PCR. The top ten hold about 3.8% of the sample, which has tens of thousands of clones, about four fifths seen once. At collection, donors were nominally healthy, but unrecorded immune exposures were probable. This sample was included in a study of cytomegalovirus exposure and HLA in healthy donors. Findings and caveats of the study: Among TCR beta chains of equal frequency, HLA-associated ones were more clonally expanded in a later analysis. Associated with cytomegalovirus, according to the listing, were some 180 TCR beta chains. V- and J-gene trimming of TCR beta was linked (in a later analysis) to a missense DCLRE1C variant.

Germline CDR1 KGHSH, CDR2 LQKENI. The CDR3 contains 15 residues. Trimming stripped 2 bases from V and 7 bases from J, with 16 bases between. Sample: PBMCs. This chain links TRBV18 with TRBJ2-3; the D gene is possibly TRBD1 (6 bases). The sequence was obtained from a woman in her forties in good health and CMV-seronegative. Here the CDR3 reads CASSPEEGGWYTQYF. DNA of the CDR3: TGTGCCAGCTCACCAGAGGAAGGGGGTTGGTATACGCAGTATTTT.